The rows below give T cell receptor beta chains drawn from one sample of a study of blood T cell repertoires in COVID-19. Sequencing used immunoSEQ multiplex PCR; TCRdb keeps in-frame clones, though not all of them. The sample has approximately 61,000 clones, 75% to 85% seen once. What was sequenced was peripheral blood. These receptors were collected from a human donor in a cohort sampled during active COVID-19. Both conserved end residues are part of each CDR3. D genes are given only for firm matches. The size entry is marked missing in some rows and otherwise reads once, few, many or a size class.

>TRBD1|TRBV7-9|TRBJ2-3|-
CASSFQTGADTQYF
TGTGCCAGCAGCTTTCAGACAGGGGCAGATACGCAGTATTTT
>-|TRBV11-3|TRBJ1-2|-
CASSLDFTGYGYTF
TGTGCCAGCAGCTTAGATTTCACGGGCTATGGCTACACCTTC
>TRBD1|TRBV27|TRBJ2-5|once
CASSFLRPGTGGKGETQYF
TGTGCCAGCAGTTTCCTTCGCCCTGGCACAGGGGGTAAGGGAGAGACCCAGTACTTC
>TRBD1|TRBV5-6|TRBJ1-5|-
CASSLGTGAGQPQHF
TGTGCCAGCAGCTTAGGGACAGGGGCCGGGCAGCCCCAGCATTTT
>TRBD2|TRBV6-1|TRBJ2-7|-
CASSELGTTPNEQYF
TGTGCCAGCAGTGAACTTGGGACTACACCCAACGAGCAGTACTTC
>-|TRBV10-1|TRBJ2-1|-
CASSEIQGLGEQFF
TGCGCCAGCAGTGAGATCCAGGGGTTAGGTGAGCAGTTCTTC
>-|TRBV28|TRBJ1-4|-
CASSLAGSATNEKLFF
TGTGCCAGCAGTTTAGCCGGGTCTGCAACTAATGAAAAACTGTTTTTT
>TRBD1|TRBV6-5|TRBJ1-6|-
CASSYYLGQAPLHF
TGTGCCAGCAGTTACTATCTCGGACAGGCACCCCTCCACTTT
>TRBD1|TRBV6-2/TRBV6-3|TRBJ1-4|-
CASSYRPGQGFEKLFF
TGTGCCAGCAGTTACCGACCGGGACAGGGGTTTGAAAAACTGTTTTTT
>TRBD2|TRBV5-5|TRBJ2-7|-
CASSLLGRGLAASSYEQYF
TGTGCCAGCAGCTTGCTTGGGAGGGGACTAGCGGCAAGCTCCTACGAGCAGTACTTC
>-|TRBV3-1/TRBV3-2|TRBJ2-3|-
CASSQDPRDTQYF
TGTGCCAGCAGCCAAGACCCCAGGGATACGCAGTATTTT
>-|TRBV4-2|TRBJ2-3|few
CASNQKGGDPTDTQYF
TGTGCCAGCAACCAAAAAGGAGGGGACCCCACAGATACGCAGTATTTT